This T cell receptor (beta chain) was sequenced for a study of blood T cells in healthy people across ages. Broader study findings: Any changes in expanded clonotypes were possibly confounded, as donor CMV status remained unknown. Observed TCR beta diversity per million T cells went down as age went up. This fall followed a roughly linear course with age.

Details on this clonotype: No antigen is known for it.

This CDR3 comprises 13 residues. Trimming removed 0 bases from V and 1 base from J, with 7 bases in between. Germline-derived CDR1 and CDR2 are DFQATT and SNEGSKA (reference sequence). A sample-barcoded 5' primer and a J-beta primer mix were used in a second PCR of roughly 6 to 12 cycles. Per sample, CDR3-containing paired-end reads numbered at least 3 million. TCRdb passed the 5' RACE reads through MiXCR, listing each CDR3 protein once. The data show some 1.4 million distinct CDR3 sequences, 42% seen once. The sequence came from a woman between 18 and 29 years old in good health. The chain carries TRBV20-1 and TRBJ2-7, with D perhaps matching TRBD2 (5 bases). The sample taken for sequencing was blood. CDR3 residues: CSARDGNSYEQYF. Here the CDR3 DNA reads TGCAGTGCTAGAGACGGGAATTCCTACGAGCAGTACTTC.